This T cell receptor (beta chain) was sequenced for a study of PD-1 blockade in classical Hodgkin lymphoma. Study results and limitations: Undefined causes, possibly disease activity or prior therapy, underlie the repertoire differences. Patients with a complete response exhibited baseline diversity comparable to newly diagnosed patients. CD8+ TCR diversity did not rise significantly by C4D1, unlike CD4+.

Turning to this clone: The antigen is not known.

Deletions cut 3 bases from V and 2 bases from J, with 17 bases between. Germline V gene lookup returns CDR1 GTSNPN and CDR2 SVGIG (reference sequence). The CDR3 extends over 15 amino acids. Method: immunoSEQ multiplex PCR; TCRdb's copy keeps in-frame clones and lacks some. The table lists 6,000 to 10,000 clones, approximately 78% of them singletons. This sample's time point: cycle 4 day 1 (C4D1), after six to seven weeks of nivolumab. Every one of the patients relapsed after autologous stem cell transplantation (brentuximab vedotin exposure was variable). Sequencing was performed on peripheral blood mononuclear cells (PBMCs), taken before the fourth cycle of nivolumab. This sequence originates from a human donor with classical Hodgkin lymphoma. The rearrangement joins TRBV30 to TRBJ2-7, with D perhaps TRBD1 or TRBD2 (5 bases each). Written as DNA, the CDR3 is TGTGCCTGGAGCCAAGACAGCGGCCGGACCTACGAGCAGTACTTC. Translating it yields CAWSQDSGRTYEQYF.